This T cell receptor (beta chain) was identified during a study of blood T cell repertoires in COVID-19. Study details: COVID-19 samples from acute and convalescent phases originated in the United States, Italy and Spain.

Authors' data handling: From reference gene primer amplification, estimates of nucleated cell counts were derived. The table came from immunoSEQ multiplex PCR; TCRdb's copy has only in-frame clones and leaves some out. V, J and clone size were drawn from that table, and D and trimming were deduced from the DNA. The sample records approximately 76,000 clones, approximately 87% being singletons. Trimming shortened V by 3 bases and J by 4 bases, and 14 bases separated the two germline ends. The CDR3 has 15 amino acids. Germline assignment: CDR1 MDHEN and CDR2 SYDVKM. The receptor comes from a man older than 75 in a cohort sampled during active COVID-19. Sequences were obtained from peripheral blood. The gene calls are TRBV28 and TRBJ2-3, with D possibly being TRBD2 (7 bases). The CDR3 DNA sequence: TGTGCCAGCAGTTTTTCGGCGGGGGCCGCAGATACGCAGTATTTT. Residues: CASSFSAGAADTQYF.